A selection of T cell receptor beta chains follows, all from one sample in a study of PD-1 blockade in classical Hodgkin lymphoma. Only in-frame clones appear in the TCRdb table, and some are missing; sequencing was by immunoSEQ multiplex PCR. The sample consists of several thousand clones, approximately 80% of them appearing once. This specimen consisted of CD4+ T cells from blood, obtained at baseline. The receptors were gathered from a human donor with classical Hodgkin lymphoma. Both conserved end residues are part of each CDR3. Each record gives: clone size, J gene, V gene, D gene, CDR3 DNA, CDR3 protein. The D gene is left open where the match is weak. Part of the rows lack a size; the others show once, few, many or a class for expanded clones.

once,TRBJ2-3,TRBV5-4,-,TGTGCCAGCAGCTCACAACCGGGAGGCACAGATACGCAGTATTTT,CASSSQPGGTDTQYF
few,TRBJ1-1,TRBV14,-,TGTGCCAGCAGCCAACAGACGAACACTGAAGCTTTCTTT,CASSQQTNTEAFF
-,TRBJ2-5,TRBV5-1,-,TGCGCCAGCAGCACCGGACAGAACTTAGTGGAGACCCAGTACTTC,CASSTGQNLVETQYF
few,TRBJ2-7,TRBV5-1,-,TGCGCCAGCAGCTTGAGTGCCTATACTAGCTCCGACGAGCAGTACTTC,CASSLSAYTSSDEQYF
-,TRBJ2-2,TRBV25-1,TRBD2,TGTGCCAGCAGCAGAACTAGACTAGCGGGAGAAATCGGGGAGCTGTTTTTT,CASSRTRLAGEIGELFF
-,TRBJ2-1,TRBV18,-,TGTGCCAGCTCACTCGGTCTGGGGTCGGAGCAGTTCTTC,CASSLGLGSEQFF
-,TRBJ2-1,TRBV2,-,TGTGCCAGCAGTACGGCAGGCAACAATGAGCAGTTCTTC,CASSTAGNNEQFF
-,TRBJ2-1,TRBV5-1,-,TGCGCCAGCAGCTTGAGGGGGGGAGATGAGCAGTTCTTC,CASSLRGGDEQFF
-,TRBJ2-7,TRBV2,-,TGTGCCAGCGCAGAGATAACAGGCTACGAGCAGTACTTC,CASAEITGYEQYF
-,TRBJ2-5,TRBV27,-,TGTGCCAGCCGATCTAAAGCGGGTTTTGTAGAGACCCAGTACTTC,CASRSKAGFVETQYF
-,TRBJ2-1,TRBV27,TRBD1,TGTGCCAGCAGTGGGGGACAGGGGTTTTGGAGCTCCTACAATGAGCAGTTCTTC,CASSGGQGFWSSYNEQFF
-,TRBJ2-3,TRBV6-6,-,TGTGCCAGCAGGGGTCCTAGCACAGATACGCAGTATTTT,CASRGPSTDTQYF
few,TRBJ2-6,TRBV6-6,-,TGTGCCAGCAGTTACCTCGCCGCTGGGGCCAACGTCCTGACTTTC,CASSYLAAGANVLTF
-,TRBJ2-7,TRBV27,TRBD1,TGTGCCAGCAGTCTCACAGGGGGCGTCTCCTACGAGCAGTACTTC,CASSLTGGVSYEQYF
-,TRBJ1-2,TRBV6-1,-,TGTGCCAGCAGTGAAGGGGCAGGGTCGAACTATGGCTACACCTTC,CASSEGAGSNYGYTF
-,TRBJ2-1,TRBV19,TRBD2,TGTGCCAGTAGTACCGGGGGAGGGCCAAAAAATGAGCAGTTCTTC,CASSTGGGPKNEQFF
-,TRBJ1-2,TRBV5-1,TRBD1,TGCGCCAGCAGCCTCGAGTTAACAGGGGGCGATGGCTACACCTTC,CASSLELTGGDGYTF
few,TRBJ2-1,TRBV6-5,TRBD2,TGTGCCAGCAGTTACCTAGCGGGAGGGCCGTGGCAGTTCTTC,CASSYLAGGPWQFF
-,TRBJ2-2,TRBV18,-,TGTGCCAGCTCACCTAGTGTGTCGAACACCGGGGAGCTGTTTTTT,CASSPSVSNTGELFF
-,TRBJ1-5,TRBV7-2,TRBD1,TGTGCCAGCAGCTCTCCGGGTGGGCAGGGGGGCTCGAACCCCCAGCATTTT,CASSSPGGQGGSNPQHF
once,TRBJ2-1,TRBV7-3,TRBD2,TGTGCCAGCAGCCAACTAGCGGTCTCCAATGAGCAGTTCTTC,CASSQLAVSNEQFF
large,TRBJ2-5,TRBV6-5,TRBD1,TGTGCCAGCAGTTCCGGGACAGGGTTTGGGACCCAGTACTTC,CASSSGTGFGTQYF
-,TRBJ2-7,TRBV9,-,TGTGCCAGCAGTGCTCGGGTAATAACTGGAGCCCTCCGGGAGCAGTACTTC,CASSARVITGALREQYF
-,TRBJ1-2,TRBV4-3,-,TGCGCCAGCAGCCACCGGGGGAATGAGGGCTACACCTTC,CASSHRGNEGYTF
-,TRBJ2-5,TRBV13,-,TGTGCCAGCAGCAGGGCGTGGGGGGTTAAAGAGACCCAGTACTTC,CASSRAWGVKETQYF
once,TRBJ2-7,TRBV5-1,TRBD2,TGCGCCAGCAGCTTGGGGGGACTAGCGGGAGGAAACGAGCAGTACTTC,CASSLGGLAGGNEQYF
-,TRBJ1-5,TRBV4-1,-,TGCGCCAGCAGCCAAGATTTGGGGGGAAGGAGCAATCAGCCCCAGCATTTT,CASSQDLGGRSNQPQHF
-,TRBJ1-4,TRBV15,-,TGTGCCACCAGCAGAGGGCAGGGTAATGAAAAACTGTTTTTT,CATSRGQGNEKLFF